These 3 T cell receptor beta chains originate from one sample sequenced in a study of OX40 agonist ivuxolimab in advanced cancers. Only in-frame clones appear in the TCRdb table, and some are missing; sequencing was by immunoSEQ multiplex PCR. The sample contains about 52,000 clones, 86% of which appear only once. The specimen comprised CD4+ or CD8+ T cells sorted from blood, sampled in a trial of the OX40 agonist ivuxolimab. These TCRs come from an adult with an advanced solid tumor such as melanoma, head and neck, liver or kidney cancer.

CDR3 sequence: CASSEAYGQGSYEQYF. The DNA for the CDR3 is TGTGCCAGCAGTGAAGCGTACGGCCAGGGGTCCTACGAGCAGTACTTC. The V and J genes are TRBV6-1 and TRBJ2-7; TRBD1 is a possible D gene (6 bases). The CDR3 is made up of 16 amino acids. Trimming cost V 0 bases and J 1 base, with 13 bases left between them. Germline CDR1 reads MNHNS; CDR2 reads SASEGT.

The genes are TRBV4-1 and TRBJ1-1; D unclear. CDR3 length: 17 residues. CDR1 is MGHRA and CDR2 is YSYEKL in the germline V gene. Trimming took 0 bases from V and 1 from J, leaving 15 bases between them. The CDR3 loop reads CASSQDKRPGGNTEAFF. For the CDR3, the DNA is TGCGCCAGCAGCCAAGATAAACGGCCCGGTGGGAACACTGAAGCTTTCTTT.

This chain uses TRBV6-5 with TRBJ1-4, with D unresolved. The CDR3 covers 14 residues. The ends were cut back, 4 bases at V and 10 bases at J, with 16 bases in the middle. Germline V gene sequence: CDR1 MNHEY, CDR2 SVGAGI. The CDR3 is CASSLDPQLIKLFF. As DNA, the CDR3 is TGTGCCAGCAGTTTGGACCCCCAATTGATAAAACTGTTTTTT.